This TCR beta chain originates from a study of T cells in Graves' hyperthyroidism and ophthalmopathy. Study-level background: At the time of initial diagnosis and before any treatment, peripheral blood was collected. Study outcomes and limitations: Model predictions of ophthalmopathy came a median approximately 6.5 months before onset.

Using RNA transcripts as the source, TCR beta CDR3 regions were amplified. Researchers ran a first-round RT-PCR on the TCR CDR3 using the HTBI primer set. Each CDR3 protein gets one entry after TCRdb re-called the multiplex PCR reads with MiXCR. The sample carries fewer than 400,000 distinct CDR3 sequences, over 12% recorded once. This clonotype was seen many times. Antigen unknown. V gave up 4 bases and J gave up 7 bases, with 17 bases separating them. Germline V gene lookup returns CDR1 KGHSH and CDR2 LQKENI. This CDR3 has 14 residues. The TCR sequence derives from a man between 50 and 59 years old with Graves' ophthalmopathy. The sample comprised blood. V and J are TRBV18 and TRBJ2-7; D call uncertain. The CDR3 DNA reads TGTGCCAGCTCACTTAGGCACTCCGCTTGGGAGCAGTACTTC. It codes for CASSLRHSAWEQYF.